Listed here are 16 T cell receptor beta chains from one sample, sequenced in a study of CDR3 diversity in severe acne. From the PCR reads, TCRdb called clonotypes with MiXCR, one entry per CDR3 protein. The data contain more than 70,000 distinct CDR3 sequences, under 55% of them seen just once; the ten biggest clones take up roughly 11%. The sample comprised blood. The receptors were gathered from a male donor with severe acne vulgaris.

This clonotype was observed many times. This chain uses TRBV5-8 with TRBJ2-7; D is perhaps TRBD2 (5 bases). The V and J ends lost 1 base and 1 base respectively, with 6 bases between them. CDR3 length: 13 residues. CDR1 and CDR2 from the germline V gene are SGHTS and YDEGEE. The CDR3 region has the DNA TGTGCCAGCAGCTTGCGAGGGTCCTACGAGCAGTACTTC. Its protein is CASSLRGSYEQYF.

With respect to this clonotype: The DNA is omitted, as the CDR3 cannot be located on it reliably, and the CDR3 follows TCRdb's listing. The V call is TRBV6-6, the J call TRBJ1-1; the listed D gene, TRBD1, was not tested against the DNA. 15 amino acids form the CDR3, both terminal residues included. Germline values: CDR1 MNHNY, CDR2 SVGAGI (reference sequence). CDR3 residues: CASSTSGSRDTEAFF.

As concerns this clonotype: A much larger clonotype is one base distant, so this may be a read error. V is TRBV20-1 and J is TRBJ2-1, with TRBD2 matching 7 bases. The length of the CDR3 is 16 residues. CDR1 DFQATT and CDR2 SNEGSKA come from the germline V gene (reference sequence). The CDR3 DNA reads TGCAGTGCTAGAGATCTACGGGAGGCCCACTACAATGGGCAGTTCTTC. This gives the protein CSARDLREAHYNGQFF.

The chain joins TRBV29-1 to TRBJ1-2, with D uncertain. This CDR3 is 14 amino acids long. Germline-derived CDR1 and CDR2 are SQVTM and ANQGSEA. Trimming removed 4 bases at V and 4 bases at J, with 16 bases between. CDR3 nucleotide sequence: TGCAGCGTTGTCGGACTAACGAGCGGCTATGGCTACACCTTC. Its translation: CSVVGLTSGYGYTF. The full variable domain, its missing parts supplied by reference TRBV29-1 and TRBJ1-2, is SAVISQKPSRDICQRGTSLTIQCQVDSQVTMMFWYRQQPGQSLTLIATANQGSEATYESGFVIDKFPISRPNLTFSTLTVSNMSPEDSSIYLCSVVGLTSGYGYTFGSGTRLTVV.

This clonotype was recorded at least ten times. V is TRBV5-1 and J is TRBJ2-7, with 13 bases fitting TRBD2. CDR1 is SGHRS, CDR2 YFSETQ, per germline. The V gene end was trimmed by 3 bases and the J gene end by 2 bases; junction bases not matched to a gene: 2. This CDR3 contains 15 residues. The DNA of the CDR3 is TGCGCCAGCAGCTGGACTAGCGGGAGCACCTACGAGCAGTACTTC. Translation: CASSWTSGSTYEQYF.

The chain couples TRBV15 to TRBJ2-5; D gene unclear. V was shortened by 1 base and J by 7 bases, with 4 bases between the two germline ends. Germline V gene lookup returns CDR1 LNHNV and CDR2 YYDKDF (reference sequence). CDR3 size: 11 residues. The CDR3 spells CATSRGSTQYF. In DNA, the CDR3 is TGTGCCACCAGCAGAGGGTCGACCCAGTACTTC.

CDR3 sequence: CASKGGTSEQYF. The CDR3 coding sequence is TGTGCCAGCAAAGGGGGGACTTCCGAGCAGTACTTC. The chain has TRBV2 and TRBJ2-7; D could derive from TRBD1 or TRBD2 (6 bases each). The CDR3 contains 12 residues. Deletions cut 7 bases from V and 6 bases from J, with 13 bases between. The germline CDR1 and CDR2 sequences are SNHLY and FYNNEI. The variable domain in full, with the rest retrieved from reference TRBV2 and TRBJ2-7, is EPEVTQTPSHQVTQMGQEVILRCVPISNHLYFYWYRQILGQKVEFLVSFYNNEISEKSEIFDDQFSVERPDGSNFTLKIRSTKLEDSAMYFCASKGGTSEQYFGPGTRLTVT.

By share, this clonotype counts as medium-sized. The chain joins TRBV7-3 to TRBJ1-2; no definite D call. The V end was cut by 1 base, the J end by 0 bases, with 9 bases between. The CDR3 spans 15 residues. In germline, CDR1 is SGHTA, CDR2 FQGTGA. The CDR3 DNA sequence: TGTGCCAGCAGCTTAATCGGAGGGTCTAACTATGGCTACACCTTC. It is translated as CASSLIGGSNYGYTF.

The chain links TRBV12-3 or TRBV12-4 to TRBJ1-5; tentatively, D is TRBD1 (5 bases). Trimming took 4 bases from V and 2 from J, leaving 12 bases between them. The CDR3 covers 15 residues. CDR3 in amino acids: CASSYGGEGNQPQHF. DNA for the CDR3: TGTGCCAGCAGTTACGGGGGAGAGGGCAATCAGCCCCAGCATTTT.

The genes are TRBV9 and TRBJ2-1; TRBD1 agrees at 8 bases. The CDR3 runs 16 residues. The V segment lost 0 bases and the J segment 6 bases; nucleotides outside the gene matches: 8. Per germline, CDR1 SGDLS and CDR2 YYNGEE. CDR3 loop: CASSVEGQGAPNEQFF. The CDR3 DNA sequence: TGTGCCAGCAGCGTAGAGGGGCAGGGGGCCCCCAATGAGCAGTTCTTC.

In this sample, this clonotype turned up many times. V and J are TRBV7-6 and TRBJ1-3; no reliable D call. V was cut by 2 bases and J by 0 bases, with 2 bases left in between. CDR1 is SGHVS and CDR2 is FNYEAQ in the germline V gene. The CDR3 totals 13 residues. The CDR3 DNA is TGTGCCAGCAGCTTAAGCTCTGGAAACACCATATATTTT. It is translated as CASSLSSGNTIYF.

This chain uses TRBV11-1 with TRBJ2-7; D is ambiguous. Trimming removed 7 bases from V and 0 bases from J, with 10 bases in between. CDR1 SGHAT and CDR2 FQDESV come from the germline V gene (reference sequence). This CDR3 has 13 residues. The CDR3 protein is CASTVAISYEQYF. The DNA for the CDR3 is TGTGCCAGCACCGTAGCAATCTCCTACGAGCAGTACTTC. The variable domain in full, with the rest retrieved from reference TRBV11-1 and TRBJ2-7, is EAEVAQSPRYKITEKSQAVAFWCDPISGHATLYWYRQILGQGPELLVQFQDESVVDDSQLPKDRFSAERLKGVDSTLKIQPAELGDSAMYLCASTVAISYEQYFGPGTRLTVT.

There are many counts of this clonotype. The chain uses TRBV28 and TRBJ2-2, with a possible D match to TRBD2 (5 bases). Trimming stripped 7 bases from V and 4 bases from J, with 7 bases between. CDR3 length: 12 amino acids. CDR1 and CDR2 from the germline V gene are MDHEN and SYDVKM. CDR3 sequence reads: CASNRGTGELFF. The CDR3 nucleotides are TGTGCCAGCAACCGGGGCACCGGGGAGCTGTTTTTT.

This clonotype was recorded many times. V and J are TRBV2 and TRBJ2-1; 10 bases are shared with TRBD1. This CDR3 contains 14 residues. The V segment lost 5 bases and the J segment 8 bases; nucleotides outside the gene matches: 6. Germline CDR1 is SNHLY and CDR2 is FYNNEI. CDR3: CASSKGQGYDEQFF. In nucleotides, the CDR3 is TGTGCCAGCAGTAAGGGACAGGGGTACGATGAGCAGTTCTTC.

The gene calls are TRBV7-2 and TRBJ1-1; D is undetermined. This CDR3 region has 15 residues. Per germline, CDR1 SGHTA and CDR2 FQGNSA. V was trimmed by 7 bases and J by 3 bases, leaving 18 bases between them. The CDR3 nucleotides are TGTGCCAGCACCCCCTTACGTGGAGTCGACACTGAAGCTTTCTTT. Translated: CASTPLRGVDTEAFF.

V usage is TRBV20-1 and J usage is TRBJ2-7, with 11 bases fitting TRBD2. The CDR3 length is 13 residues. The trim removed 6 bases at V and 6 bases at J, leaving 7 bases unmatched. Germline CDR1 reads DFQATT; CDR2 reads SNEGSKA (reference sequence). CDR3 amino acids: CSAKLAGDSEQYF. CDR3 in DNA: TGCAGTGCAAAACTAGCGGGAGACTCCGAGCAGTACTTC.